What follows are 19 T cell receptor beta chains derived from one specimen sequenced in a study of blood T cells in healthy people across ages. Primers used in a second PCR of roughly 7 to 12 cycles were a sample-barcoded 5' primer and a J-beta primer mix. MiXCR, run by TCRdb on the 5' RACE reads, gives a single entry per CDR3 protein. This sample carries about 1.5 million distinct CDR3 sequences, 40% to 45% of them seen once, and the ten largest clones take about 4%. The sample consisted of blood. The receptors were sampled from a woman under 30 in good health.

This clonotype occurred a few times. The chain couples TRBV20-1 to TRBJ2-3; D ambiguous. CDR1 is DFQATT, CDR2 SNEGSKA, per germline (reference sequence). Trimming left V 0 bases short and J 4 bases short, with 8 bases between. This CDR3 region has 13 residues. CDR3: CSARDPQSDTQYF. The CDR3 DNA reads TGCAGTGCTAGAGATCCCCAGTCAGATACGCAGTATTTT.

This clonotype was seen a handful of times. J is TRBJ1-2 and V is TRBV27; 11 bases fit TRBD1. The CDR3 has 14 amino acids. The germline V gene encodes CDR1 MNHEY and CDR2 SMNVEV (reference sequence). Trimming took 5 bases from V and 7 from J; bases not matched to a gene: 6. CDR3 DNA sequence: TGTGCCAGCAGTACGGGACAGGGGGTGGGTGGCTACACCTTC. Encoded protein: CASSTGQGVGGYTF.

The V and J genes are TRBV10-3 and TRBJ1-2; 8 nucleotides align to TRBD1. Trimming at V came to 0 bases and at J to 1 base, leaving 13 bases not matched to a gene. The CDR3 contains 19 residues. Germline-derived CDR1 and CDR2 are ENHRY and SYGVKD. The CDR3 reads CAISESEGQGIGLNYGYTF. The CDR3 region has the DNA TGTGCCATCAGTGAGTCGGAAGGACAGGGAATCGGGCTTAACTATGGCTACACCTTC.

The chain links TRBV29-1 to TRBJ2-7; D is possibly TRBD2 (7 bases). V was cut by 6 bases and J by 3 bases, with 21 bases left in between. CDR1 and CDR2 from the germline V gene are SQVTM and ANQGSEA. The CDR3 spans 15 residues. Here the CDR3 reads CSVRSTGGPGYEQYF. Here the CDR3 DNA reads TGCAGCGTCCGAAGTACCGGGGGGCCGGGCTACGAGCAGTACTTC.

This clonotype was found once. The chain employs TRBV6-2 or TRBV6-3 and TRBJ2-3, with TRBD1 matching over 9 bases. V shed 6 bases and J 5 bases; nucleotides not matched to a gene: 9. This CDR3 has 15 amino acids. Germline CDR1 is MNHEY and CDR2 is SVGEGT. CDR3: CASSYAGDRVDTQYF. CDR3 DNA: TGTGCCAGCAGCTACGCCGGGGACAGGGTAGATACGCAGTATTTT.

This clonotype occurred a few times. This chain uses TRBV7-4 with TRBJ2-7; D may be TRBD2 (6 bases). This CDR3 is 15 amino acids long. Germline CDR1 is SGHVT and CDR2 is SQSDAQ. V was clipped by 5 bases and J by 0 bases, with 14 bases between them. The CDR3 bases are TGTGCCAGCAGCACTTTGACTAGACCCTCCTACGAGCAGTACTTC. This encodes CASSTLTRPSYEQYF.

This clonotype was recorded once. The rearrangement links TRBV20-1 to TRBJ2-3; D is unresolved. Trimming removed 1 base from V and 5 bases from J, with 16 bases in between. The CDR3 runs to 15 residues. Germline CDR1 DFQATT, CDR2 SNEGSKA (reference sequence). The CDR3 loop is CSARGSSWAGDTQYF. The CDR3, as DNA: TGCAGTGCTAGAGGTTCTAGTTGGGCCGGAGATACGCAGTATTTT.

V is TRBV11-3 and J is TRBJ2-7; D may be TRBD2 (6 bases). V lost 8 bases, J lost 4 bases, and 27 bases lay in between. In germline, CDR1 is SGHNT, CDR2 YENEEA. This CDR3 contains 17 residues. The CDR3 loop reads CASQTNRESRGSYEQYF. Here the CDR3 DNA reads TGTGCCAGCCAGACTAACCGGGAGTCAAGAGGGTCATACGAGCAGTACTTC. Full variable domain (outside the CDR3, taken from reference TRBV11-3 and TRBJ2-7): EAGVVQSPRYKIIEKKQPVAFWCNPISGHNTLYWYLQNLGQGPELLIRYENEEAVDDSQLPKDRFSAERLKGVDSTLKIQPAELGDSAVYLCASQTNRESRGSYEQYFGPGTRLTVT.

The V gene is TRBV10-3, the J gene TRBJ2-7, with D possibly matching TRBD2 (6 bases). CDR3 length: 15 amino acids. The germline V gene has CDR1 ENHRY and CDR2 SYGVKD. V dropped 4 bases and J dropped 2 bases, with 15 bases sitting between them. DNA of the CDR3: TGTGCCATCAGTGGACGAGCGGCGGGGACCTACGAGCAGTACTTC. It encodes CAISGRAAGTYEQYF.

The CDR3: CASSQVRGIGGELFF. For the CDR3, the DNA is TGCGCCAGCAGCCAAGTACGGGGGATCGGCGGGGAGCTGTTTTTT. The V call is TRBV4-1, the J call TRBJ2-2, with D possibly matching TRBD2 (6 bases). Germline V CDR1 and CDR2: MGHRA, YSYEKL. The CDR3 contains 15 residues. Trimming removed 1 base at V and 7 bases at J, with 13 bases between.

This chain links TRBV12-3 or TRBV12-4 with TRBJ2-2; 9 bases are a match to TRBD2. This CDR3 region has 16 residues. V lost 3 bases, J lost 1 base, and 3 bases stayed unmatched. In DNA form, the CDR3 reads TGTGCCAGCAGTTTGCGGGGGGGGCGGAACACCGGGGAGCTGTTTTTT. Encoded protein: CASSLRGGRNTGELFF.

This clonotype appeared a few times. The V gene is TRBV9, the J gene TRBJ2-3; tentatively, D is TRBD1 (6 bases). Trimming took off 6 bases at V and 5 bases at J, with 19 bases between the two ends. This CDR3 comprises 15 residues. Germline V gives CDR1 SGDLS, CDR2 YYNGEE. The CDR3 DNA is TGTGCCAGCACGACAGGAAAGGGGCTAGGAGATACGCAGTATTTT. Encoded protein: CASTTGKGLGDTQYF.

This clonotype was picked up a small number of times. CDR3 sequence (DNA): TGTGCCACCAGTGATACCTCAGGCACAGATACGCAGTATTTT. Protein sequence: CATSDTSGTDTQYF. The J gene is TRBJ2-3, the V gene TRBV24-1; D unclear. Trimming removed 3 bases at V and 1 base at J, with 7 bases between. Germline CDR1 reads KGHDR; CDR2 reads SFDVKD. CDR3 length equals 14 residues.

The V call is TRBV11-3, the J call TRBJ2-3, with 7 bases that match TRBD2. Germline lookup yields CDR1 SGHNT and CDR2 YENEEA. The CDR3 runs to 15 residues. The J segment lost 2 bases and the V segment lost 2 bases, leaving 4 bases of the junction unmatched. The CDR3 DNA reads TGTGCCAGCAGCTTAAGGGAGGGACCCACAGATACGCAGTATTTT. Its translation is CASSLREGPTDTQYF.

This chain links TRBV20-1 with TRBJ2-4; the match to TRBD2 covers 9 bases. TRBJ2-5 matches the DNA end more closely, so the J call is doubtful. CDR3 length: 14 amino acids. Germline CDR1 and CDR2: DFQATT and SNEGSKA (reference sequence). CDR3 nucleotide sequence: TGCAGTGCTAGGGGCGGGAGGGCGTCAGAGACCCAGTACTTC. Its protein product is CSARGGRASETQYF.

In its sample, this clonotype was seen a few times. At one end, the junction sequence differs from germline, possibly due to a read error. The V call is TRBV7-2, the J call TRBJ2-1; 7 bases line up with TRBD1. This CDR3 region has 15 residues. Germline CDR1 SGHTA, CDR2 FQGNSA. Here the CDR3 reads CASTLSGQPYNEQFF. The DNA of the CDR3 is TGTGCCAGCACCTTATCGGGACAGCCCTACAATGAGCAGTTCTTC.

This chain joins TRBV30 and TRBJ1-1; D not resolved. The V gene's germline CDR1 is GTSNPN and CDR2 SVGIG (reference sequence). V was clipped by 3 bases and J by 0 bases, with 2 bases between them. CDR3 length equals 11 residues. CDR3 protein: CAWRLNTEAFF. The CDR3, as DNA: TGTGCCTGGAGGTTGAACACTGAAGCTTTCTTT.

This clonotype turned up a few times. The chain combines TRBV2 with TRBJ1-5; D remains unclear. Per germline, CDR1 SNHLY and CDR2 FYNNEI. The CDR3 is 14 residues long. The V end lost 4 bases, the J end lost 5 bases, and 12 bases lay between the germline ends. This CDR3 is CASSAGRQDQPQHF. The CDR3 nucleotides are TGTGCCAGCAGTGCCGGACGGCAAGATCAGCCCCAGCATTTT.

The rearrangement uses TRBV20-1 and TRBJ2-3, with D possibly being TRBD1 (5 bases). This CDR3 has 14 amino acids. V was cut by 3 bases and J by 2 bases, with 12 bases left in between. Per germline, CDR1 DFQATT and CDR2 SNEGSKA (reference sequence). CDR3 sequence: CSASRQILTDTQYF. The CDR3, as DNA: TGCAGTGCTAGCCGACAGATTCTCACAGATACGCAGTATTTT.